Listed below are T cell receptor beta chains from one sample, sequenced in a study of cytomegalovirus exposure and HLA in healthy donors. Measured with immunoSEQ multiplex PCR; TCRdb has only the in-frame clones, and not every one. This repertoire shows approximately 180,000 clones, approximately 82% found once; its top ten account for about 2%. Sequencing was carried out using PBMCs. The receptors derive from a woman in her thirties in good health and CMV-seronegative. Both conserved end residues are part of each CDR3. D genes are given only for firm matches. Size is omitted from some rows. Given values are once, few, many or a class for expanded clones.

CDR3 DNA: TGTGCCACCAGCAGAGCCCCCCCCGGGGGTCGGTCCTACAATGAGCAGTTCTTC
CDR3 protein: CATSRAPPGGRSYNEQFF
V gene: TRBV15
D gene: NA
clone size: NA
J gene: TRBJ2-1

CDR3 DNA: TGTGCCAGTAGTCGAACTAGCGCCGCCTCCTACGAGCAGTACTTC
CDR3 protein: CASSRTSAASYEQYF
V gene: TRBV19
D gene: TRBD2
clone size: NA
J gene: TRBJ2-7

CDR3 DNA: TGCGCCAGCAGCCAAGATCACTCGATTAGCTACGGGGAGCAGTTCTTC
CDR3 protein: CASSQDHSISYGEQFF
V gene: TRBV4-3
D gene: NA
clone size: NA
J gene: TRBJ2-1

CDR3 DNA: TGTGCCAGCAGCCCGCTAGGGACAGCCTACAATGAGCAGTTCTTC
CDR3 protein: CASSPLGTAYNEQFF
V gene: TRBV7-3
D gene: TRBD1
clone size: NA
J gene: TRBJ2-1

CDR3 DNA: TGTGCCAGCAGTGCCCCGGGACAGGGCAACTATGGCTACACCTTC
CDR3 protein: CASSAPGQGNYGYTF
V gene: TRBV6-5
D gene: TRBD1
clone size: NA
J gene: TRBJ1-2

CDR3 DNA: TGTGCCAGCAGTGAGGGGGGACAGGGTGGTACGCAGTATTTT
CDR3 protein: CASSEGGQGGTQYF
V gene: TRBV2
D gene: TRBD1
clone size: NA
J gene: TRBJ2-3

CDR3 DNA: TGTGCCAGCAGCGTAGGACAGGGGCCAGATACGCAGTATTTT
CDR3 protein: CASSVGQGPDTQYF
V gene: TRBV9
D gene: TRBD1
clone size: NA
J gene: TRBJ2-3

CDR3 DNA: TGCGCCAGCAGTAGGACTAGCGGGATTCGTGACGAGCAGTACTTC
CDR3 protein: CASSRTSGIRDEQYF
V gene: TRBV10-2
D gene: TRBD2
clone size: NA
J gene: TRBJ2-7

CDR3 DNA: TGCGCCAGCAGCGTTCTCCCGGGACAGGGCGGCCACGAGCAGTACTTC
CDR3 protein: CASSVLPGQGGHEQYF
V gene: TRBV5-1
D gene: TRBD1
clone size: NA
J gene: TRBJ2-7

CDR3 DNA: TGTGCCAGCAGTTCCGGGATGCTTTACGAGCAGTACTTC
CDR3 protein: CASSSGMLYEQYF
V gene: TRBV28
D gene: NA
clone size: NA
J gene: TRBJ2-7

CDR3 DNA: TGTGCCAGCAGCCCATCCCAGGGCAATTTCTACGAGCAGTACTTC
CDR3 protein: CASSPSQGNFYEQYF
V gene: TRBV9
D gene: NA
clone size: once
J gene: TRBJ2-7

CDR3 DNA: TGTGCCAGCTCCCTGACCGGGGGAAATGAAAAACTGTTTTTT
CDR3 protein: CASSLTGGNEKLFF
V gene: TRBV2
D gene: NA
clone size: NA
J gene: TRBJ1-4

CDR3 DNA: TGCGCCAGCAGCCAAGATTTGCTGAGCTCCTACAATGAGCAGTTCTTC
CDR3 protein: CASSQDLLSSYNEQFF
V gene: TRBV4-3
D gene: NA
clone size: NA
J gene: TRBJ2-1

CDR3 DNA: TGCGCCAGCAGCCAAGATAACCTAGCGGTAAGCTCCTACAATGAGCAGTTCTTC
CDR3 protein: CASSQDNLAVSSYNEQFF
V gene: TRBV4-1
D gene: TRBD2
clone size: NA
J gene: TRBJ2-1

CDR3 DNA: TGCGCCAGCAGCTTGGATGTTGCTAGCGGGGGGGCGGACGAGCAGTACTTC
CDR3 protein: CASSLDVASGGADEQYF
V gene: TRBV5-1
D gene: TRBD2
clone size: NA
J gene: TRBJ2-7

CDR3 DNA: TGCGCCAGCAGCTTGAGAGGAACCGCCGCCTACGAGCAGTACTTC
CDR3 protein: CASSLRGTAAYEQYF
V gene: TRBV5-1
D gene: NA
clone size: few
J gene: TRBJ2-7

CDR3 DNA: TGCGCCAGCAGTGGAGGGGGTGCCTATGGCTACACCTTC
CDR3 protein: CASSGGGAYGYTF
V gene: TRBV10-2
D gene: NA
clone size: NA
J gene: TRBJ1-2

CDR3 DNA: TGCGCCAGCAACTCGGTTGGGGGCGACTATGGCTACACCTTC
CDR3 protein: CASNSVGGDYGYTF
V gene: TRBV5-1
D gene: NA
clone size: NA
J gene: TRBJ1-2

CDR3 DNA: TGTGCCAGCAGTTCAGACCAGGGCTACGAGCAGTACTTC
CDR3 protein: CASSSDQGYEQYF
V gene: TRBV28
D gene: NA
clone size: NA
J gene: TRBJ2-7

CDR3 DNA: TGTGCCAGCAGCTTAACTGGAGGACCTGGAAACACCATATATTTT
CDR3 protein: CASSLTGGPGNTIYF
V gene: TRBV7-6
D gene: NA
clone size: NA
J gene: TRBJ1-3

CDR3 DNA: TGTGCCAGCAGTGACTATGGGGGACAGAACTATGGCTACACCTTC
CDR3 protein: CASSDYGGQNYGYTF
V gene: TRBV6-4
D gene: TRBD1
clone size: NA
J gene: TRBJ1-2

CDR3 DNA: TGTGCCAGCAGTTGGCAGATGAATGAAAAACTGTTTTTT
CDR3 protein: CASSWQMNEKLFF
V gene: TRBV27
D gene: NA
clone size: NA
J gene: TRBJ1-4

CDR3 DNA: TGCGCCAGCAGCAAATGGACTAGCGGAAACACCGGGGAGCTGTTTTTT
CDR3 protein: CASSKWTSGNTGELFF
V gene: TRBV4-3
D gene: TRBD2
clone size: NA
J gene: TRBJ2-2

CDR3 DNA: TGTGCCAGCACCCACCACCGGGACAGGGAGGCTGGCTACACCTTC
CDR3 protein: CASTHHRDREAGYTF
V gene: TRBV6-6
D gene: TRBD1
clone size: NA
J gene: TRBJ1-2

CDR3 DNA: TGTGCCAGCAGCCTACCGACTAGCGGACAAGAGACCCAGTACTTC
CDR3 protein: CASSLPTSGQETQYF
V gene: TRBV5-4
D gene: TRBD2
clone size: NA
J gene: TRBJ2-5

CDR3 DNA: TGTGCCAGCAGTTCCTCAGAGGGTACTGAGCAGTTCTTC
CDR3 protein: CASSSSEGTEQFF
V gene: TRBV28
D gene: NA
clone size: NA
J gene: TRBJ2-1

CDR3 DNA: TGTGCCACGTCTGCAGGGGGCCATAACTATGGCTACACCTTC
CDR3 protein: CATSAGGHNYGYTF
V gene: TRBV6-5
D gene: TRBD1
clone size: many
J gene: TRBJ1-2

CDR3 DNA: TGTGCCACACGCCGGGACAAGAACACCGGGGAGCTGTTTTTT
CDR3 protein: CATRRDKNTGELFF
V gene: TRBV10-3
D gene: NA
clone size: NA
J gene: TRBJ2-2

CDR3 DNA: TGTGCCAGCAGCGTAGACAGACTAGCGGGATCCACCGCGAACACCGGGGAGCTGTTTTTT
CDR3 protein: CASSVDRLAGSTANTGELFF
V gene: TRBV9
D gene: TRBD2
clone size: NA
J gene: TRBJ2-2

CDR3 DNA: TGTGCCAGCAGTGAAGGTCTAGCGGGGAGCTACGAGCAGTACTTC
CDR3 protein: CASSEGLAGSYEQYF
V gene: TRBV6-1
D gene: TRBD2
clone size: NA
J gene: TRBJ2-7

CDR3 DNA: TGTGCCAGTAGTCCCCAGAGGAATATTGGGGAAAAACTGTTTTTT
CDR3 protein: CASSPQRNIGEKLFF
V gene: TRBV19
D gene: NA
clone size: once
J gene: TRBJ1-4

CDR3 DNA: TGTGCCAGCAGTCTACCGTCGAGCGGGATGTTCTTC
CDR3 protein: CASSLPSSGMFF
V gene: TRBV28
D gene: TRBD2
clone size: NA
J gene: TRBJ2-1

CDR3 DNA: TGTGCCAGCAGCGCAAATGACAGGGCTAACTATGGCTACACCTTC
CDR3 protein: CASSANDRANYGYTF
V gene: TRBV9
D gene: TRBD1
clone size: NA
J gene: TRBJ1-2

CDR3 DNA: TGTGCCAGCTCCCCCCGGGGGCCTAGCGGGAGGGCCGGATTCTACGAGCAGTACTTC
CDR3 protein: CASSPRGPSGRAGFYEQYF
V gene: TRBV18
D gene: TRBD2
clone size: NA
J gene: TRBJ2-7

CDR3 DNA: TGCGCCAGCAGCTTAGGGACAGGGGACCACGAGCAGTACTTC
CDR3 protein: CASSLGTGDHEQYF
V gene: TRBV4-1
D gene: TRBD1
clone size: few
J gene: TRBJ2-7

CDR3 DNA: TGCGCCAGCAGCCAGTACCAGGAGGGTTTCTACGAGCAGTACTTC
CDR3 protein: CASSQYQEGFYEQYF
V gene: TRBV4-1
D gene: NA
clone size: NA
J gene: TRBJ2-7